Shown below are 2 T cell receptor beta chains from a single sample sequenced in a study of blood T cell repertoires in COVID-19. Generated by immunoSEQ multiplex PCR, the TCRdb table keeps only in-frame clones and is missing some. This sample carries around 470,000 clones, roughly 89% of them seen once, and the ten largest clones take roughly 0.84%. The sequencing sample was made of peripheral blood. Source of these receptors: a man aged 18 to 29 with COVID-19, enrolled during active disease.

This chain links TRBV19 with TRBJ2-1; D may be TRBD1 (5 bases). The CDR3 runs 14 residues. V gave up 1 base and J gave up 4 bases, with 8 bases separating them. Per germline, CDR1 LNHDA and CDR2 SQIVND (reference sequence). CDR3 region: CASSIGTLYNEQFF. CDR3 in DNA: TGTGCCAGTAGTATAGGGACACTATACAATGAGCAGTTCTTC.

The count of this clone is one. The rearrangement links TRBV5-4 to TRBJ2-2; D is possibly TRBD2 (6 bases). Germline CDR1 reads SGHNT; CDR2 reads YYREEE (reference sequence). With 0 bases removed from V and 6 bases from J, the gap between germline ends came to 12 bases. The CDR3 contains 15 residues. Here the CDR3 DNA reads TGTGCCAGCAGCTTGGCCGGAGGGGTCCCCGGGGAGCTGTTTTTT. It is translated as CASSLAGGVPGELFF.